What follows describes a single T cell receptor (beta chain). Deletions cut 1 base from V and 6 bases from J, with 21 bases between. Germline assignment: CDR1 GTSNPN and CDR2 SVGIG (reference sequence). The CDR3 is 16 amino acids. With random hexamers, 0.5 to 1 ug RNA was reverse transcribed. An immunoSEQ multiplex PCR generated amplified TCR beta CDR3 products spanning 54 Vbeta and 13 Jbeta. MiXCR was run by TCRdb on the immunoSEQ multiplex PCR reads, yielding one entry per CDR3 protein. The data hold about 190,000 distinct CDR3 sequences, with under 95% observed a single time. This sample is drawn from a study of CD8 T cells in Susac syndrome.

J is TRBJ2-5 and V is TRBV30; D tentatively reads TRBD1 or TRBD2 (5 bases each). This TCR derives from a human donor in good health. Sequencing used CD4+ T cells from PBMCs. CDR3 nucleotide sequence: TGTGCCTGGAGTGCCTACTCCGGGACGGTGAGAAAGACCCAGTACTTC. This encodes CAWSAYSGTVRKTQYF.